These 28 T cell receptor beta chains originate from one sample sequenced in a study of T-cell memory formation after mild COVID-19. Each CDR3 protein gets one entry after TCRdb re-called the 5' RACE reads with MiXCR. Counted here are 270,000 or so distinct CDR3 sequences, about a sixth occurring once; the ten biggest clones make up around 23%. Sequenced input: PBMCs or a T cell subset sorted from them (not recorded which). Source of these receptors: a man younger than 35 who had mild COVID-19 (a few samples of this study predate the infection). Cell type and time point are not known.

This CDR3 reads CASLGSGNTIYF. The CDR3 DNA reads TGTGCCTCCCTTGGCTCTGGAAACACCATATATTTT. This chain joins TRBV28 and TRBJ1-3; D call uncertain. The CDR3 sequence is 12 residues long. Germline CDR1 reads MDHEN; CDR2 reads SYDVKM. With 11 bases removed from V and 0 bases from J, the gap between germline ends came to 8 bases.

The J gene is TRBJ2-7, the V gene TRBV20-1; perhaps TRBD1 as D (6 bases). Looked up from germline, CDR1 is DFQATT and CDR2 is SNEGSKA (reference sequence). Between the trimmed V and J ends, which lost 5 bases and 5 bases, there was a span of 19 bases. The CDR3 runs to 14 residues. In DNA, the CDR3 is TGCAGTGCTCCTAGGCCCGCTCAGGGGAACGAGCAGTACTTC. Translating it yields CSAPRPAQGNEQYF.

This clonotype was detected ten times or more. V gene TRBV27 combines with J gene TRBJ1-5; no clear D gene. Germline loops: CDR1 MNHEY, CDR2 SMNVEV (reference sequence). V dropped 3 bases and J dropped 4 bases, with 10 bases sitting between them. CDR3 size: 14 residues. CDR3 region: CASSLGGTNQPQHF. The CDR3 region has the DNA TGTGCCAGCAGTTTGGGCGGAACAAATCAGCCCCAGCATTTT.

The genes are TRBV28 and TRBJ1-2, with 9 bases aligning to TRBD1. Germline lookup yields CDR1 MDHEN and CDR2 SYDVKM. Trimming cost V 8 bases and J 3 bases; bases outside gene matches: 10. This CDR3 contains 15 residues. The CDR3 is CASGPPGQGHYGYTF. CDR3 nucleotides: TGTGCCAGCGGACCACCGGGACAGGGTCACTATGGCTACACCTTC.

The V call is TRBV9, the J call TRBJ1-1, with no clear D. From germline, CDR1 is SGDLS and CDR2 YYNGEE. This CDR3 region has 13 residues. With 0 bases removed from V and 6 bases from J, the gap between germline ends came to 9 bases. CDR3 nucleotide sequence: TGTGCCAGCAGCGTAGGAGCTGGCGCTGAAGCTTTCTTT. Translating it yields CASSVGAGAEAFF.

The DNA of the CDR3 is TGCAGCGCTACGACAGGTACCAATCAGCCCCAGCATTTT. It is translated as CSATTGTNQPQHF. This chain connects TRBV29-1 to TRBJ1-5, with D tentatively TRBD1 (6 bases). V was pared by 7 bases and J by 3 bases, with 13 bases between. Germline V gene lookup returns CDR1 SQVTM and CDR2 ANQGSEA. The length of the CDR3 is 13 residues.

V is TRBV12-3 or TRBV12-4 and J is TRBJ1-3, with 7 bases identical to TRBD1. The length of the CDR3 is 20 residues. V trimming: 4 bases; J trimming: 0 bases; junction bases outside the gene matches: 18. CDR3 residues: CASSSLPTDRPTSSGNTIYF. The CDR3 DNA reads TGTGCCAGCAGTTCACTACCCACGGACAGGCCAACTTCCTCTGGAAACACCATATATTTT.

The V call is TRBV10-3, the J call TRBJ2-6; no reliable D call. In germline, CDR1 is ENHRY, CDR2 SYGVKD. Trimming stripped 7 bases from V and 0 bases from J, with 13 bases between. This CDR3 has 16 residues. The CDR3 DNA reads TGTGCCATCAAGACGCCTCAAGGCTCTGGGGCCAACGTCCTGACTTTC. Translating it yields CAIKTPQGSGANVLTF.

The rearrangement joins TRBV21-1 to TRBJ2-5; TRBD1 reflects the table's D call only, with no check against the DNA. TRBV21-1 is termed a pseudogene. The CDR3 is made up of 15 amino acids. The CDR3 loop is CASSKAPRDRETQYF. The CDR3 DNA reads TGTGCCAGCAGCAAAGCGCCGAGGGACAGGGAGACCCAGTACTTC.

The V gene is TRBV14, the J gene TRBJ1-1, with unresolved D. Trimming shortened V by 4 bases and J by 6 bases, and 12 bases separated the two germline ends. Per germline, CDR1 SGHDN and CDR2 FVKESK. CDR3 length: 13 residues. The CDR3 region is CASSPPTPSEAFF. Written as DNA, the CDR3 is TGTGCCAGCAGCCCTCCGACCCCGTCTGAAGCTTTCTTT.

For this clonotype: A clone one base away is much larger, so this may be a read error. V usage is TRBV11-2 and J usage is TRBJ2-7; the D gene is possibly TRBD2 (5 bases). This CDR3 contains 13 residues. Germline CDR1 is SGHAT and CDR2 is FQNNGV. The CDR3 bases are TGTGCCAGCAGCCTCCGAGGGTCCTGCGAGCAGTACTTC. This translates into CASSLRGSCEQYF.

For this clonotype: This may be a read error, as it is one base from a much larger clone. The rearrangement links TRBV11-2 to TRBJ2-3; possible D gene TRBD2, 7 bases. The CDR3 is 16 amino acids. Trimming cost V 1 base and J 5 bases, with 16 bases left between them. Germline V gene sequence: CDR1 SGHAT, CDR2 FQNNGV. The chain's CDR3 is CASSLARGGYEDTQYF. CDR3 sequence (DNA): TGTGCCAGCAGCTTAGCAAGGGGGGGGTATGAAGATACGCAGTATTTT.

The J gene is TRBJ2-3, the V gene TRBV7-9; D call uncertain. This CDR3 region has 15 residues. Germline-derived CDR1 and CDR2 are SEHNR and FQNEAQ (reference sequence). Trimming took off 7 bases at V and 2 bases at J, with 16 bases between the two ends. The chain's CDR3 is CASNSIRISTDTQYF. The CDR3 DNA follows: TGTGCCAGCAATTCTATTAGGATTTCCACAGATACGCAGTATTTT.

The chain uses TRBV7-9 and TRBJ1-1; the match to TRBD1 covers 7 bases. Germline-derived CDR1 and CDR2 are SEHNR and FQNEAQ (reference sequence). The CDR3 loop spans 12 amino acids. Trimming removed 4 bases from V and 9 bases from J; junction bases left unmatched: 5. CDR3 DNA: TGTGCCAGCAGCTCATACAGGGGAAAAGCTTTCTTT. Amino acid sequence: CASSSYRGKAFF. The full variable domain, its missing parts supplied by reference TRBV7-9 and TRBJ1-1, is DTGVSQNPRHKITKRGQNVTFRCDPISEHNRLYWYRQTLGQGPEFLTYFQNEAQLEKSRLLSDRFSAERPKGSFSTLEIQRTEQGDSAMYLCASSSYRGKAFFGQGTRLTVV.

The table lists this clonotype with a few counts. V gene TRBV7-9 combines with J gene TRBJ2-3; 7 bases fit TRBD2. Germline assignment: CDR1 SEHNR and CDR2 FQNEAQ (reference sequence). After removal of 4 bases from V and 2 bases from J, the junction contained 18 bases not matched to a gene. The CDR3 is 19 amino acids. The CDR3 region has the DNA TGTGCCAGCAGCTCTCCCGTCCCGACTAGCCAGTTCCTCACAGATACGCAGTATTTT. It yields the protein CASSSPVPTSQFLTDTQYF.

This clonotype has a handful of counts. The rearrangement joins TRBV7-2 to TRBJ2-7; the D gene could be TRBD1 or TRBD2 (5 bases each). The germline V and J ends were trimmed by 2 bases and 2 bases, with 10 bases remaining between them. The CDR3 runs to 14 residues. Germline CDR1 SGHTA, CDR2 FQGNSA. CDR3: CASSLSQGPYEQYV. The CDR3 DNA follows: TGTGCCAGCAGCTTATCCCAGGGACCCTACGAGCAGTACGTC.

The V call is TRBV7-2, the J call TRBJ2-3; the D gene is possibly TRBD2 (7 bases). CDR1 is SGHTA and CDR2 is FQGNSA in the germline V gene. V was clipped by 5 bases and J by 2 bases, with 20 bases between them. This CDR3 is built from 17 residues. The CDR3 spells CASSPGGRGIPTDTQYF. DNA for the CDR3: TGTGCCAGCAGCCCCGGGGGGCGGGGAATTCCCACAGATACGCAGTATTTT. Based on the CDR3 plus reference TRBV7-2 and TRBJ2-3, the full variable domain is GAGVSQSPSNKVTEKGKDVELRCDPISGHTALYWYRQSLGQGLEFLIYFQGNSAPDKSGLPSDRFSAERTGGSVSTLTIQRTQQEDSAVYLCASSPGGRGIPTDTQYFGPGTRLTVL.

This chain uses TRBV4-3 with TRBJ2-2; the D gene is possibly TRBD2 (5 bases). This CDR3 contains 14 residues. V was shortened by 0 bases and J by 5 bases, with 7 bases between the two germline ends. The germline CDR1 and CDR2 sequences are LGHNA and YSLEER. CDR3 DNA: TGCGCCAGCAGCCAAGATCGGAGGACCGGGGAGCTGTTTTTT. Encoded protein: CASSQDRRTGELFF.

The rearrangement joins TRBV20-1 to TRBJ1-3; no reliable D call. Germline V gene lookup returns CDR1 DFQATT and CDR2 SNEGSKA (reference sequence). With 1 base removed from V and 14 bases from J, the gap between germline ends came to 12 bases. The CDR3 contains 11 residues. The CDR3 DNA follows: TGCAGTGCTAGAGGAGCCGGATTTGTATATTTT. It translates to CSARGAGFVYF.

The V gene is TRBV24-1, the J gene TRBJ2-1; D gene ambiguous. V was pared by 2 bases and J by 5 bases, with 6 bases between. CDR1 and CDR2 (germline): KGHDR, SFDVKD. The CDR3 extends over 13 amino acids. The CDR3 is CATSDYLNNEQFF. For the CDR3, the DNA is TGTGCCACCAGTGATTATCTTAACAATGAGCAGTTCTTC.

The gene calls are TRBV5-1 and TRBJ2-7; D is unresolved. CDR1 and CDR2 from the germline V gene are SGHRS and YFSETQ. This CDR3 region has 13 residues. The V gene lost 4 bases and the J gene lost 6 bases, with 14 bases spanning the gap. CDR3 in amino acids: CASSPAYGSEQYF. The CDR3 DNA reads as TGCGCCAGCAGCCCCGCTTATGGGTCCGAGCAGTACTTC.

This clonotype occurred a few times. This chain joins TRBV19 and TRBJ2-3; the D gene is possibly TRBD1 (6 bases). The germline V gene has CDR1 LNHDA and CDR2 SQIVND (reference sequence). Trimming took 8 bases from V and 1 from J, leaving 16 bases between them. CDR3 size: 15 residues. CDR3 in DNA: TGTGCCAGTTCCGGGACACCCCTTCGCACAGATACGCAGTATTTT. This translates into CASSGTPLRTDTQYF.

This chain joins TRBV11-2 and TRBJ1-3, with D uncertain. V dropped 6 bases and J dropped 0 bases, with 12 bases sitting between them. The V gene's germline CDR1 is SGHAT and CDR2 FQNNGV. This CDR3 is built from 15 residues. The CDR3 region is CASSRTQSSGNTIYF. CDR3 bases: TGTGCCAGCAGTCGGACTCAGAGCTCTGGAAACACCATATATTTT.

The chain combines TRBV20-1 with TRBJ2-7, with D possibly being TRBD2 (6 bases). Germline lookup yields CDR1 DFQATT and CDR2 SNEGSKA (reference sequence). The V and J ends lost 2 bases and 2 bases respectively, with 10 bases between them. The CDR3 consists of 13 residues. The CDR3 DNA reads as TGCAGTGCTAGACCGGGGGAAACCTACGAGCAGTACTTC. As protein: CSARPGETYEQYF.

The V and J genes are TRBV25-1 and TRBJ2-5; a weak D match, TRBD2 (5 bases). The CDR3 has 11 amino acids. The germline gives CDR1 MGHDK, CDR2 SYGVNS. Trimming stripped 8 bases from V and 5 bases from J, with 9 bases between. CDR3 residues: CASEGPETQYF. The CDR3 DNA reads TGTGCCAGCGAGGGTCCCGAGACCCAGTACTTC.

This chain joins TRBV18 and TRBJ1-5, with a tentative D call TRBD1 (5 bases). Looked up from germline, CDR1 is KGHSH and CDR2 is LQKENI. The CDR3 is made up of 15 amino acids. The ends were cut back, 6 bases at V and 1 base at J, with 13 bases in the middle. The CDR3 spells CASSRQHTSNQPQHF. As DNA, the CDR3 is TGTGCCAGCTCTCGACAGCATACCAGCAATCAGCCCCAGCATTTT.

The CDR3 sequence: CASSYSSWQRDRDFKEETQYF. The CDR3 nucleotides read TGTGCCAGCAGTTACTCAAGTTGGCAACGAGACAGGGATTTTAAGGAAGAGACCCAGTACTTC. The chain recombines TRBV6-5 with TRBJ2-5, with 7 nucleotides matching TRBD1. The length of the CDR3 is 21 residues. The V and J ends lost 0 bases and 3 bases, in that order; junction bases with no gene match: 22. The V gene's germline CDR1 is MNHEY and CDR2 SVGAGI.

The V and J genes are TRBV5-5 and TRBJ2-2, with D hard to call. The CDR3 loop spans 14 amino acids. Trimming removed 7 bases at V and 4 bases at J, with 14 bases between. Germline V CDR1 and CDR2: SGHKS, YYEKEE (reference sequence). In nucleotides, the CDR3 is TGTGCCAGCTTTCGAGCTACTTTCACCGGGGAGCTGTTTTTT. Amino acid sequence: CASFRATFTGELFF.